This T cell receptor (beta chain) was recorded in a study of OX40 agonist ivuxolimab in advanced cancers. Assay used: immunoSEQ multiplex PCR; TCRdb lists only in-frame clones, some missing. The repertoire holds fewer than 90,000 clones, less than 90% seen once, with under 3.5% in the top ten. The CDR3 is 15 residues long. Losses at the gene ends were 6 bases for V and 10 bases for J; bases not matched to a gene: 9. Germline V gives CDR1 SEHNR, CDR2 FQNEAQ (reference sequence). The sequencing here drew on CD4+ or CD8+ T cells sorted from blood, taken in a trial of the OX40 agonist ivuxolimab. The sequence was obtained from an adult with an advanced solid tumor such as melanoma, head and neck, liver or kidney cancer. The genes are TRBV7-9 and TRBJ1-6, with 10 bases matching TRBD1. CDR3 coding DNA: TGTGCCAGCAGAGAGCCGGGACAGGGGACCTCACCCCTCCACTTT. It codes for CASREPGQGTSPLHF.